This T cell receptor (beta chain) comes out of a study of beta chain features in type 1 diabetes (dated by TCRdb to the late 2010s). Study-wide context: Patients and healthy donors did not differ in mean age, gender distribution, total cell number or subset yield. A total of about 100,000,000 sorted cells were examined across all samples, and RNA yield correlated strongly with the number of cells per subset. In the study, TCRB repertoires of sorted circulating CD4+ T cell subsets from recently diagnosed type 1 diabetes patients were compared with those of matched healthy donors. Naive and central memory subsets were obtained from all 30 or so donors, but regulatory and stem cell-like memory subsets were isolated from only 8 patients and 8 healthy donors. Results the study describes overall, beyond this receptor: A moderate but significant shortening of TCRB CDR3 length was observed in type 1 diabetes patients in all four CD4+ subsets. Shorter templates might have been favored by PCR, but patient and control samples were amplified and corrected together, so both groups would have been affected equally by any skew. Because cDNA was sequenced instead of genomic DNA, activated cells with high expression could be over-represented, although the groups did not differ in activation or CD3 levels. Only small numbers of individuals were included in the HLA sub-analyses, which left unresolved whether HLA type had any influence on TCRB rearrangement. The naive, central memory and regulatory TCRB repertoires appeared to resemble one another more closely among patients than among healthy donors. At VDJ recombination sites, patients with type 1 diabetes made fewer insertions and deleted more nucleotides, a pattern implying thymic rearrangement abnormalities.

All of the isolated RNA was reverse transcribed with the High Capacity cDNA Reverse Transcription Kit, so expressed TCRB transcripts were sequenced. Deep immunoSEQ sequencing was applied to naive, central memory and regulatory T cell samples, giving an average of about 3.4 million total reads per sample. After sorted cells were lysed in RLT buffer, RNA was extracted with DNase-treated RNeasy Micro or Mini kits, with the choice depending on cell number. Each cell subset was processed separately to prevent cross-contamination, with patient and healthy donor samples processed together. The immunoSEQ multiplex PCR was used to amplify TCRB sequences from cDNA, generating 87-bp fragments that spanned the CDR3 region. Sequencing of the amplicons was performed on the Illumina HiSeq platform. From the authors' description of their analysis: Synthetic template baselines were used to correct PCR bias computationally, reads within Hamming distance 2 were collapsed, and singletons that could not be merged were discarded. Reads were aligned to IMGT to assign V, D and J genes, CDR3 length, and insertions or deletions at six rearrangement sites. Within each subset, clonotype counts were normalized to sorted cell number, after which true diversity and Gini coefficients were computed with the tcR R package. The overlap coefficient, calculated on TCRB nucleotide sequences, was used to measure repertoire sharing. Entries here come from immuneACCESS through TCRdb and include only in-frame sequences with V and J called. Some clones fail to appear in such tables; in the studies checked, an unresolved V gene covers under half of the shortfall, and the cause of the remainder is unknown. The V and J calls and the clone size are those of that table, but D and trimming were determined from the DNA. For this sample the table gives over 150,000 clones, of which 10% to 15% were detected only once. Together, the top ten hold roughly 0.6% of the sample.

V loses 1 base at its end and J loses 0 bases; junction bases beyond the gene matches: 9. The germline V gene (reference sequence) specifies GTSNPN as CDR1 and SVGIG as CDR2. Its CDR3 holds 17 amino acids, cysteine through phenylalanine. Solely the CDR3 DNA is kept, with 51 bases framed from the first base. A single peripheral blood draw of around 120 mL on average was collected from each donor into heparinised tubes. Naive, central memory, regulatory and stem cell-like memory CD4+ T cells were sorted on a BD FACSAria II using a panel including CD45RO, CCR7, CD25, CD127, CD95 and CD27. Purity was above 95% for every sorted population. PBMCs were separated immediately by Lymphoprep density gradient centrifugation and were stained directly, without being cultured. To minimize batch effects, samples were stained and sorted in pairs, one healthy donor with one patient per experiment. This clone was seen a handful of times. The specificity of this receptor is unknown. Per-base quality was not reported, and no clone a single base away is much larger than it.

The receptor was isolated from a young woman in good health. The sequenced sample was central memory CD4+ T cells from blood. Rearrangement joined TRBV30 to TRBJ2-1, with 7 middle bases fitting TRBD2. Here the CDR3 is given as CAWSGGGGVASYNEQFF. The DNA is TGTGCCTGGAGTGGGGGCGGGGGAGTCGCCTCCTACAATGAGCAGTTCTTC.